This T cell receptor beta chain was recovered during a study of cytomegalovirus exposure and HLA in healthy donors. Whole-study findings and limits: In a later analysis, donors in an Asian-associated ancestry cluster reportedly had fewer N-insertions in productive TCRs than the cohort mean. Whilst most TCR sequences proved rare, a subset of public TCRs occurred across many donors.

The PCR contained 60 Vbeta and 13 Jbeta primers. Assay used: immunoSEQ multiplex PCR; TCRdb lists only in-frame clones, some missing. The sample lists around 150,000 clones; 75% were seen once. The CDR3 has 14 residues. The germline V gene has CDR1 MGHDK and CDR2 SYGVNS. The V segment lost 9 bases and the J segment 3 bases; nucleotides outside the gene matches: 7. Points on this clone: Its antigen is still unknown. The sample has other DNA sequences that encode this CDR3 too.

Sequencing was performed on PBMCs. This clonotype was sampled from a male donor in good health and CMV-seronegative. The gene calls are TRBV25-1 and TRBJ2-7, with 11 nucleotides matching TRBD2. The CDR3 loop is CASEPLAGGYEQYF. CDR3 coding DNA: TGTGCCAGTGAGCCCCTAGCGGGAGGCTACGAGCAGTACTTC.